These 16 T cell receptor beta chains came from one sample sequenced in a study of molecular identifiers for immune sequencing clone quantification. TCRdb re-called the PCR reads with MiXCR, one entry per CDR3 protein. Of 300,000 to 350,000 distinct CDR3 sequences in the sample, about 21% were seen once. Sequences were obtained from naive CD8+ T cells from blood, with Jurkat cell RNA spiked in. The subset here: FACS-sorted CD8+CD4-CCR7+CD45RA+ naive T cells. The source is a human donor in good health. Some libraries in this study had Jurkat cell RNA spiked in.

This clonotype was counted only a few times. The chain carries TRBV5-8 and TRBJ2-7; 9 bases fit TRBD2. CDR3 size: 15 residues. V was clipped by 4 bases and J by 5 bases; unmatched bases: 10. Per germline, CDR1 SGHTS and CDR2 YDEGEE. As DNA, the CDR3 is TGTGCCAGCAGCGCATTAGCGGGGGTGAGGGACGAGCAGTACTTC. This gives the protein CASSALAGVRDEQYF.

This clonotype was seen at least ten times. The V call is TRBV7-6, the J call TRBJ2-2; 8 nucleotides align to TRBD2. From germline, CDR1 is SGHVS and CDR2 FNYEAQ. V lost 4 bases, J lost 6 bases, and 7 bases stayed unmatched. The CDR3 has 15 amino acids. The CDR3 sequence is CASSSGTSLSGELFF. CDR3 DNA sequence: TGTGCCAGCAGCTCCGGGACTAGTCTCTCCGGGGAGCTGTTTTTT.

About this clonotype: Since a much larger clone is just one base distant, this may be a read error. The chain joins TRBV7-4 to TRBJ2-2, with TRBD2 matching over 8 bases. This CDR3 is built from 15 residues. Germline V CDR1 and CDR2: SGHVT, SQSDAQ. DNA of the CDR3: TGTGCCGGCAGCTTTAGCGGGGACCACACCGGGGAGCTGTTTTTT. The encoded protein is CAGSFSGDHTGELFF.

This clonotype turned up a few times. The genes are TRBV4-3 and TRBJ2-7, with D perhaps TRBD2 (5 bases). The CDR3 length is 14 residues. Germline V lookup: CDR1 LGHNA, CDR2 YSLEER. The ends were cut back, 0 bases at V and 3 bases at J, with 9 bases in the middle. This chain's CDR3 is CASSQDHGVYEQYF. Written as DNA, the CDR3 is TGCGCCAGCAGCCAAGATCACGGGGTCTACGAGCAGTACTTC.

This clonotype was seen more than once but under ten times. This could be a read error, since a much larger clone is one nucleotide away. The final CDR3 position lacks the conserved phenylalanine or tryptophan, pointing to a likely read error. The chain recombines TRBV4-1 with TRBJ2-1, with TRBD1 identical over 8 bases. The CDR3 has 16 amino acids. Trimming took 0 bases from V and 1 from J; bases not matched to a gene: 2. Germline CDR1 reads MGHRA; CDR2 reads YSYEKL. In nucleotides, the CDR3 is TGCGCCAGCAGCCAAGATGACAGGGGATCCTACAATGAGCAGTTCCTC. This sequence encodes CASSQDDRGSYNEQFL.

This clonotype appeared many times. This chain joins TRBV7-9 and TRBJ1-2; 7 bases fit TRBD1. This CDR3 contains 12 residues. The germline gives CDR1 SEHNR, CDR2 FQNEAQ (reference sequence). The V segment lost 5 bases and the J segment 8 bases; nucleotides outside the gene matches: 5. CDR3 nucleotide sequence: TGTGCCAGCAGCCAGGGGGGAGACGGCTACACCTTC. As protein: CASSQGGDGYTF.

With regard to this clonotype: With a much larger clone just one base away, this may be a read error. This chain uses TRBV5-6 with TRBJ2-7, with 7 bases that match TRBD1. The V gene's germline CDR1 is SGHDT and CDR2 YYEEEE. CDR3 length equals 16 residues. The CDR3 region has the DNA TGTGCCAGCAGCATATCCGGGACAGCCCACTCCTACGAGCAGTGCTTC. It encodes CASSISGTAHSYEQCF.

This chain connects TRBV27 to TRBJ2-7; 10 bases are shared with TRBD2. The germline gives CDR1 MNHEY, CDR2 SMNVEV (reference sequence). The CDR3 has 15 amino acids. Trimming took 7 bases from V and 5 from J; bases not matched to a gene: 11. The chain's CDR3 is CASTPSGGALNEQYF. The CDR3 DNA reads TGTGCCAGCACCCCCAGCGGGGGGGCTCTAAACGAGCAGTACTTC.

This clonotype was counted many times. J is TRBJ2-7 and V is TRBV2, with a tentative D call TRBD1 (5 bases). Trimming pared 6 bases from V and 2 bases from J, leaving 11 bases between. Germline values: CDR1 SNHLY, CDR2 FYNNEI. The CDR3 spans 13 residues. The CDR3 sequence: CASSPGSPYEQYF. Written as DNA, the CDR3 is TGTGCCAGCAGCCCAGGGTCCCCCTACGAGCAGTACTTC.

This chain connects TRBV27 to TRBJ2-1; D may be TRBD1 or TRBD2 (5 bases each). This CDR3 is 14 amino acids long. Per germline, CDR1 MNHEY and CDR2 SMNVEV (reference sequence). The germline V and J ends were trimmed by 5 bases and 2 bases, with 10 bases remaining between them. CDR3 sequence (DNA): TGTGCCAGCAGTCCCGGGGCAGCCTACAATGAGCAGTTCTTC. It yields the protein CASSPGAAYNEQFF.

Comments on this clonotype: One base away lies a much larger clone, so this may be a sequencing read error. The chain couples TRBV27 to TRBJ2-5, with D perhaps TRBD2 (7 bases). The CDR3 runs to 17 residues. The germline V gene encodes CDR1 MNHEY and CDR2 SMNVEV (reference sequence). The CDR3 sequence: CAGSPILPGGIGETQYF. CDR3 sequence (DNA): TGTGCCGGCAGCCCAATTCTTCCGGGGGGCATTGGAGAGACCCAGTACTTC.

This clonotype has at least ten counts. This chain links TRBV9 with TRBJ1-1, with D uncertain. Germline CDR1 is SGDLS and CDR2 is YYNGEE. With 0 bases removed from V and 2 bases from J, the gap between germline ends came to 8 bases. The CDR3 is 14 amino acids. The CDR3 DNA is TGTGCCAGCAGCGTAGGACGGACTAACACTGAAGCTTTCTTT. Encoded protein: CASSVGRTNTEAFF. Full variable domain (outside the CDR3, taken from reference TRBV9 and TRBJ1-1): DSGVTQTPKHLITATGQRVTLRCSPRSGDLSVYWYQQSLDQGLQFLIQYYNGEERAKGNILERFSAQQFPDLHSELNLSSLELGDSALYFCASSVGRTNTEAFFGQGTRLTVV.

This clonotype was found many times. The rearrangement joins TRBV27 to TRBJ1-6; D might be TRBD1 (6 bases). Trimming took off 6 bases at V and 7 bases at J, with 19 bases between the two ends. Germline CDR1 and CDR2: MNHEY and SMNVEV (reference sequence). This CDR3 region has 16 residues. The chain's CDR3 is CASSPYTGTLNSPLHF. The CDR3 nucleotides read TGTGCCAGCAGCCCATACACAGGGACGCTGAATTCACCCCTCCACTTT.

To note about this clonotype: One junction end disagrees with the germline gene, perhaps due to a read error. V usage is TRBV5-6 and J usage is TRBJ2-5; perhaps TRBD2 as D (5 bases). Germline V lookup: CDR1 SGHDT, CDR2 YYEEEE. This CDR3 has 15 amino acids. The DNA of the CDR3 is TGTGTCAGCAGCTCTTTCTACTTAGAGGGAGAGACCCAGTACTTC. As protein: CVSSSFYLEGETQYF.

In the case of this clonotype: One end of the junction is discordant with germline, which a read error may explain. V and J are TRBV27 and TRBJ1-1; tentatively, D is TRBD1 (5 bases). CDR3 length: 13 amino acids. Per germline, CDR1 MNHEY and CDR2 SMNVEV (reference sequence). For the CDR3, the DNA is TGTGCCAGCAGTTTATGGGGCTACACTAAAGCTTTCTTT. As protein: CASSLWGYTKAFF.

The chain couples TRBV27 to TRBJ2-3; D tentatively fits TRBD1 or TRBD2 (5 bases each). The CDR3 has 14 amino acids. Trimming shortened V by 5 bases and J by 9 bases, and 18 bases separated the two germline ends. The germline V gene encodes CDR1 MNHEY and CDR2 SMNVEV (reference sequence). The CDR3 nucleotides read TGTGCCAGCAGTCTAGACAGTCTGCCGGGGACGCAGTATTTT. It encodes CASSLDSLPGTQYF.